This TCR beta chain was captured in a study of blood T cell repertoires in COVID-19. Repertoires were generated with immunoSEQ multiplex PCR, while TCRdb's copy carries only in-frame clones and drops some. The sample holds roughly 200,000 clones, about 82% seen once. The CDR3 spans 13 residues. The germline gives CDR1 SGHRS, CDR2 YFSETQ. Trimming shortened V by 2 bases and J by 4 bases, and 9 bases separated the two germline ends. This receptor was identified in a man aged 35 to 55 with acute COVID-19. V usage is TRBV5-1 and J usage is TRBJ1-1; D gene uncertain. The sequenced material came from PBMCs or T cells enriched from blood (not recorded which). The CDR3 region has the DNA TGCGCCAGCAGCTTCAGCGACCGCACTGAAGCTTTCTTT. Residues: CASSFSDRTEAFF.